This entry lists 14 T cell receptor beta chains sequenced from one sample in a study of T cells after yellow fever vaccination. TCRdb reprocessed the 5' RACE reads via MiXCR and lists one record per CDR3 protein. There are 300,000 to 350,000 distinct CDR3 sequences in the sample; 3.5% to 4.5% occur only once, and 20% to 25% lies in the top ten. The material was PBMCs, obtained 5 days after the yellow fever booster vaccination. The receptors come from a man between 18 and 35 years old who received the YFV17D yellow fever vaccine.

The chain links TRBV6-2 or TRBV6-3 to TRBJ2-1; 9 bases line up with TRBD2. This CDR3 spans 16 amino acids. Germline loops: CDR1 MNHEY, CDR2 SVGEGT. The junction had 8 bases not matched to a gene; V was cut back by 4 bases and J by 4 bases. The CDR3 DNA follows: TGTGCCAGCAGTTCGCAAGCGGGGGGCGTTTACAATGAGCAGTTCTTC. It yields the protein CASSSQAGGVYNEQFF.

The V call is TRBV20-1, the J call TRBJ1-6; weak D call: TRBD1 (6 bases). V lost 8 bases to trimming and J lost 7 bases, with 15 bases between them. Germline CDR1 and CDR2: DFQATT and SNEGSKA (reference sequence). This CDR3 contains 13 residues. The CDR3 DNA reads TGCAGTCCCTCCCGGGGGGGCAATTCACCCCTCCACTTT. It yields the protein CSPSRGGNSPLHF.

This clonotype was seen at least ten times. The V gene is TRBV12-5, the J gene TRBJ1-1; D gene uncertain. The V and J ends lost 3 bases and 1 base respectively, with 6 bases between them. The CDR3 is 13 residues long. CDR1 is LGHNT, CDR2 FRNRAP, per germline. The CDR3 region has the DNA TGTGCTAGTGGTTTTCTGGGGAACACTGAAGCTTTCTTT. Translated: CASGFLGNTEAFF.

The chain joins TRBV5-1 to TRBJ2-4; D is perhaps TRBD1 (6 bases). CDR3 length: 14 residues. Germline V CDR1 and CDR2: SGHRS, YFSETQ. Trimming left V 4 bases short and J 8 bases short, with 16 bases between. CDR3 amino acids: CASSGWGPGDIQYF. The CDR3 DNA sequence: TGCGCCAGCAGCGGCTGGGGGCCCGGGGACATTCAGTACTTC. Full variable domain (rest looked up from reference TRBV5-1 and TRBJ2-4): KAGVTQTPRYLIKTRGQQVTLSCSPISGHRSVSWYQQTPGQGLQFLFEYFSETQRNKGNFPGRFSGRQFSNSRSEMNVSTLELGDSALYLCASSGWGPGDIQYFGAGTRLSVL.

The chain employs TRBV4-2 and TRBJ2-3; 10 positions agree with TRBD2. The trim removed 4 bases at V and 4 bases at J, leaving 5 bases unmatched. The germline V gene encodes CDR1 LGHNA and CDR2 YNFKEQ. CDR3 length: 15 residues. This CDR3 is CASSLERGGPDTQYF. DNA for the CDR3: TGTGCCAGCAGCCTAGAGCGGGGGGGCCCAGATACGCAGTATTTT.

This clonotype came up a few times. The rearrangement uses TRBV7-4 and TRBJ2-7; D unclear. From germline, CDR1 is SGHVT and CDR2 SQSDAQ. Trimming removed 4 bases at V and 0 bases at J, with 13 bases between. The CDR3 is made up of 15 amino acids. CDR3 sequence (DNA): TGTGCCAGCAGCTCTCGGTCAGATCCCTCCTACGAGCAGTACGTC. This translates into CASSSRSDPSYEQYV.

The chain combines TRBV12-3 or TRBV12-4 with TRBJ2-7; TRBD2 agrees at 10 bases. V lost 2 bases to trimming and J lost 6 bases; unmatched junction nucleotides: 7. This CDR3 comprises 15 residues. The CDR3 DNA is TGTGCCAGCAGTTTATCTAGCGGGGGATTCCGCGAGCAGTACTTC. Its translation is CASSLSSGGFREQYF.

This clonotype was detected only a few times. V usage is TRBV10-3 and J usage is TRBJ2-3; 16 bases agree with TRBD2. CDR1 and CDR2 (germline): ENHRY, SYGVKD. The CDR3 covers 18 residues. The J segment lost 3 bases and the V segment lost 5 bases, leaving 8 bases of the junction unmatched. CDR3 amino acids: CAISTPGLAGGRTDTQYF. The CDR3 nucleotides are TGTGCCATCAGTACCCCGGGACTAGCGGGGGGGCGGACAGATACGCAGTATTTT.

The chain has TRBV5-1 and TRBJ2-2; D is ambiguous. The CDR3 length is 16 residues. V was shortened by 1 base and J by 1 base, with 11 bases between the two germline ends. CDR1 SGHRS and CDR2 YFSETQ come from the germline V gene. The DNA for the CDR3 is TGCGCCAGCAGCTTGTACATGGCTTTGAACACCGGGGAGCTGTTTTTT. Translated: CASSLYMALNTGELFF.

This clonotype has a handful of counts. The chain links TRBV20-1 to TRBJ2-1; TRBD2 aligns across 15 bases. V dropped 5 bases and J dropped 3; count of bases not matched to a gene: 5. The CDR3 runs to 16 residues. CDR1 is DFQATT, CDR2 SNEGSKA, per germline (reference sequence). The CDR3 bases are TGCAGTGCTTGGACTAGCGGGGGGGCCTTCTACAATGAGCAGTTCTTC. Its protein product is CSAWTSGGAFYNEQFF.

This clonotype has only a few counts. The V and J genes are TRBV12-3 or TRBV12-4 and TRBJ2-7; D perhaps matches TRBD1 (5 bases). V lost 0 bases and J lost 3, with 6 bases in between. The CDR3 extends over 13 amino acids. The CDR3 loop is CASSLAGRYEQYV. In nucleotides, the CDR3 is TGTGCCAGCAGTTTAGCGGGGCGCTACGAGCAGTACGTC.

This clonotype was detected many times. The J gene is TRBJ2-5, the V gene TRBV30, with D perhaps matching TRBD1 (5 bases). Germline assignment: CDR1 GTSNPN and CDR2 SVGIG (reference sequence). The CDR3 runs 13 residues. The ends were cut back, 3 bases at V and 1 base at J, with 9 bases in the middle. This CDR3 is CAWRGAFQETQYF. Here the CDR3 DNA reads TGTGCCTGGAGAGGGGCCTTCCAAGAGACCCAGTACTTC.

This clonotype was counted ten times or more. V is TRBV7-2 and J is TRBJ1-3; D is undetermined. The CDR3 covers 16 residues. Germline CDR1 reads SGHTA; CDR2 reads FQGNSA. Trimming left V 1 base short and J 0 bases short, with 10 bases between. CDR3 in amino acids: CASSLDVGSSGNTIYF. The CDR3 bases are TGTGCCAGCAGCTTAGACGTCGGGAGCTCTGGAAACACCATATATTTT.

This clonotype has more than one count but fewer than ten. V is TRBV20-1 and J is TRBJ2-3; 7 bases are a match to TRBD2. Germline V lookup: CDR1 DFQATT, CDR2 SNEGSKA (reference sequence). Unmatched junction bases numbered 10, after V lost 1 base and J lost 3 bases. This CDR3 region has 16 residues. The CDR3 loop reads CSARVGGFGGTDTQYF. The CDR3 DNA reads as TGCAGTGCTAGAGTGGGAGGGTTTGGGGGAACAGATACGCAGTATTTT.